Following are 6 T cell receptor beta chains from one sample sequenced in a study of breast tumors, draining lymph nodes, adjacent tissues. TCRdb reprocessed the multiplex PCR reads with MiXCR, giving one entry per CDR3 protein. In the table there are under 250,000 distinct CDR3 sequences, approximately 29% of which are singletons. The lymph nodes were axillary draining lymph nodes from breast cancer patients. What was sequenced was axillary lymph node tissue. The receptors here all came from a female donor with breast cancer. Some clones in this sample may be carry-over from other donors' samples.

Regarding this clonotype: A much larger clone differs by one base, so this may be a read error. The CDR3 spells CASSPPTAGTGFSHEQYF. DNA of the CDR3: TGTGCCAGCAGCCCACCGACCGCCGGGACAGGGTTCTCCCACGAGCAGTACTTC. The chain combines TRBV7-2 with TRBJ2-7, with 9 nucleotides matching TRBD1. In germline, CDR1 is SGHTA, CDR2 FQGNSA. The CDR3 is 18 amino acids.

There are a few counts of this clonotype. The chain recombines TRBV6-2 or TRBV6-3 with TRBJ2-2; 13 positions match TRBD2. Germline CDR1 reads MNHEY; CDR2 reads SVGEGT. Germline trimming cut 5 bases from V and 10 bases from J; bases unmatched to any gene: 7. This CDR3 region has 15 residues. The DNA of the CDR3 is TGTGCCAGCAGTAATCTCGGACTAGCGGGAGAGGAGCTGTTTTTT. It codes for CASSNLGLAGEELFF.

The V and J genes are TRBV5-1 and TRBJ1-4; 9 positions agree with TRBD1. CDR1 is SGHRS and CDR2 is YFSETQ in the germline V gene. Trimming at V came to 4 bases and at J to 7 bases, leaving 8 bases not matched to a gene. CDR3 size: 15 residues. CDR3 sequence (DNA): TGCGCCAGCAGCAGAACCGGGACAGGGACTGAAAAACTGTTTTTT. It is translated as CASSRTGTGTEKLFF.

This clonotype occurred a few times. This chain connects TRBV6-2 or TRBV6-3 to TRBJ2-6, with 9 nucleotides matching TRBD1. From germline, CDR1 is MNHEY and CDR2 SVGEGT. V lost 5 bases, J lost 0 bases, and 8 bases stayed unmatched. This CDR3 has 18 residues. As DNA, the CDR3 is TGTGCCAGCAGTCCGCCGGGACAGGGTCCCTCTGGGGCCAACGTCCTGACTTTC. Protein product: CASSPPGQGPSGANVLTF.

On this clonotype itself: A much larger clone is a single base away; this may be a read error. Here the CDR3 omits its conserved ending phenylalanine or tryptophan, so a read error is the likely source. The chain joins TRBV19 to TRBJ2-1; maybe TRBD2 (7 bases). CDR3 length equals 16 residues. Trimming removed 5 bases from V and 3 bases from J, with 17 bases in between. The germline CDR1 and CDR2 sequences are LNHDA and SQIVND (reference sequence). CDR3 loop: CASSRRGIAGYNEQFS. The CDR3 nucleotides are TGTGCCAGTAGTCGGAGGGGGATAGCGGGCTACAATGAGCAGTTCTCC.

This clonotype was seen at least ten times. The chain is built from TRBV5-1 and TRBJ2-1; 10 bases line up with TRBD2. From germline, CDR1 is SGHRS and CDR2 YFSETQ. The CDR3 runs 18 residues. Unmatched junction bases numbered 14, after V lost 0 bases and J lost 8 bases. CDR3 nucleotide sequence: TGCGCCAGCAGCTTGGCCTGGCTAGCGGGAGTAGGATTCGATGAGCAGTTCTTC. Translation: CASSLAWLAGVGFDEQFF.